This record covers a single T cell receptor (beta chain). The antigen remains undetermined. This specimen comes from a study of shared clonotypes between healthy human individuals. Overall study: CD4 naive and memory got three plates each, CD8 naive two, CD8 memory one.

Study conclusions and caveats: Between a handful of donors, naive CD4 clonotypes were shared at a level of roughly 5.5%. Larger estimated richness was generally recorded for naive subsets relative to memory subsets.

The trim removed 4 bases at V and 3 bases at J, leaving 7 bases unmatched. The CDR3 has 17 amino acids. Germline-derived CDR1 and CDR2 are KGHSH and LQKENI. The material for each subset, its genomic DNA, was split evenly across several immunoSEQ plates. The protocol was immunoSEQ multiplex PCR, while the TCRdb copy is restricted to in-frame clones and leaves out a portion. In the table there are under 2.5 million clones, 85% to 95% of which are singletons. The receptor was isolated from a man aged 18 to 29 in good health. Some clones in this sample may be carry-over from other donors' samples. This chain connects TRBV18 to TRBJ2-6, with TRBD1 matching 9 bases. Input material: naive CD4+ T cells from PBMCs. Noted subset: CD45RA+ positively selected. CDR3 protein: CASSRGQGRSGANVLTF. Here the CDR3 DNA reads TGTGCCAGCTCACGGGGACAGGGACGTAGTGGGGCCAACGTCCTGACTTTC.